The following is a T cell receptor beta chain sequence with its context. Its specific antigen is unknown. No per-base quality is available; no much larger clone lies one base away. The sample comes from a study of identical twins (dated by TCRdb to 2015 to 2016). General notes on the study: The study deep-sequenced TCR alpha and beta repertoires from monozygotic twins, unrelated adults of various ages and cord blood to test whether fetal clonotypes persist. Replicate twin experiments were performed at different times using different library preparation protocols to rule out contamination. Beyond this particular receptor, the publication reports: Compared with coincidental sharing between unrelated individuals, an excess of low generation-probability sequences was observed among out-of-frame TCR alpha sequences shared between twins. Zero-insertion analyses could be partly confounded by invariant T cells such as MAIT and iNKT, though diverse VJ usage argued against such confounding for most clonotypes. Abundant cord blood beta clonotypes carried fewer insertions; young adult naive repertoires showed a weaker similar trend, while memory repertoires showed none. In beta out-of-frame sequences, excess twin sharing was weaker, because having fewer shared sequences lowered the signal-to-noise ratio. Recombination models systematically underestimated out-of-frame TCR alpha sharing in monozygotic twins but agreed with sharing between unrelated individuals. Because the same donors could not be followed over many years, the conclusions relied on cross-sectional statistical analysis.

Library preparation used 5' RACE. Reads for this sample came from an Illumina HiSeq 2000. Template switching added a universal primer binding site, and the final cDNA carried a unique molecular identifier that allowed TCR cDNA molecules to be counted accurately. Specific primers in the conserved constant-segment region were used to synthesize first-strand cDNA for the TCR alpha and beta chains. To control for contamination, every cDNA library was double barcoded, receiving both a SMART-Mk sample barcode and Illumina barcodes. TruSeq adapter sequences and Illumina sample barcodes were added in two successive PCR steps. Sequencing of the TCR alpha and beta cDNA libraries was done on the Illumina HiSeq platform using custom primers. As for the original processing: MiGEC was used to process raw reads and extract unique molecular identifiers, and MiXCR was used to find CDR3 positions. For each individual, recombination models were inferred using an EM algorithm with the repgenHMM and IGoR tools. Shared clonotype analysis was performed with the tcR package in R, normalizing sharing by the product of cloneset sizes. To study raw recombination free of thymic and clonal selection effects, out-of-frame nonproductive sequences were analyzed. TCRdb applied fastp at Q25 and MiXCR to the public reads, then kept only in-frame beta chains. Every distinct CDR3 protein forms one entry, paired with its most common genes and DNA. None of the V and J calls come from the authors' own analysis; TCRdb made them. Recorded for this sample are about 890,000 distinct CDR3 sequences; roughly an eighth of them occurred a single time. The leading ten clones occupy roughly 1.6% of the sample.

Every donor was a healthy Caucasian. Three pairs of female monozygotic twins, all aged 18 to 29 years, made up the twin cohort. The RNA used for TCR libraries was isolated from peripheral blood mononuclear cells. V drops 5 bases and J drops 4 bases, leaving 14 bases in between. CDR1 SGHVS and CDR2 FNYEAQ are derived from the germline V gene. The CDR3 has 15 amino acids, counting the end cysteine and phenylalanine. Only the CDR3 region is kept as DNA, spanning 45 bases read in frame from base 1. These data were likewise used in another study, on yellow fever vaccine responses in identical twins. In that second paper, the authors write: The T cell response to vaccination in identical twins was reported by the authors to appear partly convergent and partly personalized. In the study, vaccine-responding T cell clones were precisely tracked in identical twins.

Material: PBMCs. This TCR came from a woman younger than 30 in good health. The chain employs TRBV7-6 and TRBJ2-2; the D gene cannot be named for sure. The DNA is TGTGCCAGCAGCCCCCTGGGCATAGGCACCGGGGAGCTGTTTTTT. This gives the protein CASSPLGIGTGELFF.